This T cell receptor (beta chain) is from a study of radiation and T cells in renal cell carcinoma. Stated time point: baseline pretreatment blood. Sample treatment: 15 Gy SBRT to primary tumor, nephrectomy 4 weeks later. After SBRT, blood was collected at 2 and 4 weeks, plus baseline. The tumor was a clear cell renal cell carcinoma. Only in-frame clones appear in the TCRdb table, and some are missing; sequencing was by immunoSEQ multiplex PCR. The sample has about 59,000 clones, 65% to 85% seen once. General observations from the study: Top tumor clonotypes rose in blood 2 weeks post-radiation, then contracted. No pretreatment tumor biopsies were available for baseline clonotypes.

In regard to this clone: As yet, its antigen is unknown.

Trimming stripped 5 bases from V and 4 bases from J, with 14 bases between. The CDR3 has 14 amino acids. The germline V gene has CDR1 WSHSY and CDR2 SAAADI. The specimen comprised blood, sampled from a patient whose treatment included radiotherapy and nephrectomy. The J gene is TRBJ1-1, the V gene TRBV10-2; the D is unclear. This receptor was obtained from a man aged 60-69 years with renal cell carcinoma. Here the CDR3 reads CASSLAGVGTEAFF. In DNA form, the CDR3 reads TGCGCCAGCAGTCTAGCGGGCGTCGGCACTGAAGCTTTCTTT.